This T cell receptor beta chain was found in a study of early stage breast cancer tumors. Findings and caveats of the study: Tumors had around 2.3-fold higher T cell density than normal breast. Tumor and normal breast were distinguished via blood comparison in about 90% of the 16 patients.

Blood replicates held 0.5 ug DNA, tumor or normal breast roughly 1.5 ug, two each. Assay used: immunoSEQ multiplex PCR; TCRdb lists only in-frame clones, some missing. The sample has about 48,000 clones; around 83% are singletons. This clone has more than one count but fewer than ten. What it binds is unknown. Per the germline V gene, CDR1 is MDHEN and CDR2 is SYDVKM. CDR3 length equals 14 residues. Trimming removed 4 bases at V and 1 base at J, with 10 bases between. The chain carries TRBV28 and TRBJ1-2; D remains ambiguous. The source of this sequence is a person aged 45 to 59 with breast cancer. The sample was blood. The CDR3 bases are TGTGCCAGCAGTTCCCGGACGGTTAACTATGGCTACACCTTC. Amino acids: CASSSRTVNYGYTF.